These T cell receptor beta chains were read from a single sample in a study of tumor and adjacent non-tumor tissue in lung cancer. TCRdb reanalysed the multiplex PCR reads using MiXCR and keeps one entry per CDR3 protein. The sample has some 97,000 distinct CDR3 sequences; approximately 65% are singletons. The sample was distant non-tumor lung tissue. All receptors come from a man aged 25-40 years with non-small cell lung cancer. Both conserved end residues are part of each CDR3. The D gene is left open where the match is weak. Size tells how often a clone was seen (once, few, many) or the class of an expanded clone, and some rows leave it out.

NA	TRBD1	TRBJ2-1	TRBV5-1	TGCGCCAGCAGCTTAGGACAGGGAGCCTACAATGAGCAGTTCTTC	CASSLGQGAYNEQFF
few	NA	TRBJ1-1	TRBV7-9	TGTGCCAGCAGCTCAACAGGGAGAGTGACTGAAGCTTTCTTT	CASSSTGRVTEAFF
NA	NA	TRBJ2-5	TRBV4-1	TGCGCCAGCAGCCGCAACGGGAGTCAAGAGACCCAGTACTTC	CASSRNGSQETQYF
many	TRBD2	TRBJ2-3	TRBV6-5	TGTGCCAGCAGCGGGACTAGCGGGAGGGCCACAGATACGCAGTATTTT	CASSGTSGRATDTQYF
NA	NA	TRBJ1-1	TRBV11-2	TGTGCCAGCAGCAAGGGCGTGAACACTGAAGCTTTCTTT	CASSKGVNTEAFF
NA	NA	TRBJ2-7	TRBV4-1	TGCGCCTGCAGCCTAGCCTCCCTGACCACGTGGTACGAGCAGTACTTC	CACSLASLTTWYEQYF
many	NA	TRBJ1-1	TRBV6-1	TGTGCCAGCAAGATCTACAGGGTTCGGACTGAAGCTTTCTTT	CASKIYRVRTEAFF
once	NA	TRBJ2-3	TRBV6-5	TGTGCCAGCAGTTACACGGGAGATACGCATTATTTT	CASSYTGDTHYF
NA	NA	TRBJ1-1	TRBV5-4	TGTGCCAGCAGGTACAAGAATATGAACACCGAAGCTTTCTTT	CASRYKNMNTEAFF
once	NA	TRBJ2-1	TRBV4-1	TGCGTCAGCAGCCCCCGGGGCACCTGCAATGAGCAGTTCTTC	CVSSPRGTCNEQFF
few	NA	TRBJ2-2	TRBV11-2	TGTGCCAGCAGCTTCCGGACAACGAACACCGGGGAGTTGTTTTTT	CASSFRTTNTGELFF
NA	NA	TRBJ2-3	TRBV11-2	TGTGCCGGTAGCTCCCCTAGCGACCGCACAGATACGCAGTATTTT	CAGSSPSDRTDTQYF
NA	NA	TRBJ1-1	TRBV12-3/TRBV12-4	TGTGCCAGCTGTCTGGGGGGGAACACTGAAGCTTTCTTC	CASCLGGNTEAFF
many	TRBD2	TRBJ2-7	TRBV29-1	TGCAGCGGACTAGCGGGATACGAGCAGTACTTC	CSGLAGYEQYF
few	NA	TRBJ1-6	TRBV5-5	TGTGCCAGCAGCCACATGGCCAGCTCCTATAATTCACCCCTCCACTTT	CASSHMASSYNSPLHF
NA	NA	TRBJ1-1	TRBV20-1	TGCAGTGCTACCCCCGGGACTATCACTGAAGCTTTCTTT	CSATPGTITEAFF
NA	TRBD1	TRBJ1-6	TRBV6-5	TGTGTCAGCACCTCATCCCTAGGGGGCAATTCACCCATCCACTTT	CVSTSSLGGNSPIHF
NA	NA	TRBJ2-5	TRBV11-2	TGTGCCAGGAGCTTATACATAGTACAAGAGACCCAGTACTTC	CARSLYIVQETQYF
many	TRBD2	TRBJ2-1	TRBV11-2	TGTGCCAGCAGCTTACTGGCGGGAGACTCCAGGAGCTCCTACAATGAGCAGTTCTTC	CASSLLAGDSRSSYNEQFF
NA	NA	TRBJ2-7	TRBV5-1	TGCGCCAGCAGCTTGGCCGCAGGTCAGGGCTACGAGCAGTACTTC	CASSLAAGQGYEQYF
NA	NA	TRBJ2-7	TRBV20-1	TGCAGTGCTAGAGATTTAGGGACTGAAGAGCGGTACTTC	CSARDLGTEERYF
NA	NA	TRBJ2-3	TRBV5-5	TGTGCCAGCATCTTTCTAGTGGGAGTCATAGATACGCAGTATTTT	CASIFLVGVIDTQYF
NA	NA	TRBJ2-3	TRBV6-2/TRBV6-3	TGTGCCAGCAGTTACTCGAGGAGAACAGGAGCGGCCACAGACACGCAGTATTTT	CASSYSRRTGAATDTQYF
few	NA	TRBJ1-1	TRBV21-1	TGTGCCAGCAGCAAATTCCTAAAGACTTTATCAGAGAGGGACTACACTGAAGCTTTCTTT	CASSKFLKTLSERDYTEAFF
NA	NA	TRBJ2-2	TRBV6-2/TRBV6-3	TGTGTCAGCAGTTACCCCACCTGGGGGGTGGTTAACACCGGGGAGCTGTTTTTT	CVSSYPTWGVVNTGELFF
many	NA	TRBJ1-4	TRBV6-6	TGTGCCAGCATGGATGCGCGCGAAAAACTGTTTTTT	CASMDAREKLFF
NA	TRBD1	TRBJ2-1	TRBV4-2	TGTGCCAGCGACCTGACAGGGGGCGATAAGCAGTTCTTC	CASDLTGGDKQFF
many	TRBD2	TRBJ2-3	TRBV4-1	TGCGCCAGCAGCCAAGTCTTCGGACTAGCATCCCCCCGGGATACGCAGTATTTT	CASSQVFGLASPRDTQYF
NA	TRBD2	TRBJ2-7	TRBV6-1	TGTGCCAGCAGTAGATTAGCGGGAGGCTACGAGCGGTACTTC	CASSRLAGGYERYF
large	TRBD2	TRBJ2-7	TRBV4-1	TGCGCCAGCAGCCAAGATGAGACGGGAGGTACGTACGAGCAGTACTTC	CASSQDETGGTYEQYF
many	NA	TRBJ2-7	TRBV12-3/TRBV12-4	TGTGCCAGCAGTTCCTCGGACAGCTCCTACGAGCAGTACTTC	CASSSSDSSYEQYF
many	TRBD2	TRBJ2-1	TRBV5-4	TGTGCCAGCAGCTTTAGCGGGGGGGGTCACAATGAGCAGTTCTTC	CASSFSGGGHNEQFF
NA	NA	TRBJ2-1	TRBV5-4	TGTGCCAGTAGCCAGGACAGAAATAATGAGCAGTTCTTC	CASSQDRNNEQFF
NA	NA	TRBJ2-7	TRBV29-1	TGCGGCGTTGATGTTGCAAACTCCTACGAGCAGTACTTC	CGVDVANSYEQYF
many	NA	TRBJ2-1	TRBV29-1	TGCAGCGTTGAAAGCCTAGTGGGGAATGAGCAGTTCTTC	CSVESLVGNEQFF
many	TRBD2	TRBJ2-3	TRBV4-1	TGCGCCAGCAGCCAAGACTTTACTAGCGGGAGAAAGGATACGCAGTATTTT	CASSQDFTSGRKDTQYF
NA	NA	TRBJ2-3	TRBV5-4	TGTGCCAGCGCTCTCTGGGACGCCTTCACAGATACGCAGTATTTT	CASALWDAFTDTQYF
NA	TRBD2	TRBJ2-1	TRBV5-1	TGCGCCGGCAGCAAGGGACTAGCGGCCTCATTTAATGAGCAGTTCTTC	CAGSKGLAASFNEQFF
NA	NA	TRBJ2-7	TRBV11-2	TGTGCCAGCAACCCCCCGGCGGGCAGAGCCTACGAGCAGTACTTC	CASNPPAGRAYEQYF
NA	TRBD1	TRBJ2-7	TRBV20-1	TGCAATGTCGGGACAGCCACCTACGAGCAGTACTTT	CNVGTATYEQYF
NA	TRBD1	TRBJ2-3	TRBV24-1	TGTGCCACCGCTAGAGGACAGGGGGCGCGAGATACGCAGTATTTT	CATARGQGARDTQYF
NA	TRBD2	TRBJ2-1	TRBV4-2	TGTGCCAGCAGTCAAATAGCGGGGGGGCGATACAATGAGCAGTTCTTC	CASSQIAGGRYNEQFF